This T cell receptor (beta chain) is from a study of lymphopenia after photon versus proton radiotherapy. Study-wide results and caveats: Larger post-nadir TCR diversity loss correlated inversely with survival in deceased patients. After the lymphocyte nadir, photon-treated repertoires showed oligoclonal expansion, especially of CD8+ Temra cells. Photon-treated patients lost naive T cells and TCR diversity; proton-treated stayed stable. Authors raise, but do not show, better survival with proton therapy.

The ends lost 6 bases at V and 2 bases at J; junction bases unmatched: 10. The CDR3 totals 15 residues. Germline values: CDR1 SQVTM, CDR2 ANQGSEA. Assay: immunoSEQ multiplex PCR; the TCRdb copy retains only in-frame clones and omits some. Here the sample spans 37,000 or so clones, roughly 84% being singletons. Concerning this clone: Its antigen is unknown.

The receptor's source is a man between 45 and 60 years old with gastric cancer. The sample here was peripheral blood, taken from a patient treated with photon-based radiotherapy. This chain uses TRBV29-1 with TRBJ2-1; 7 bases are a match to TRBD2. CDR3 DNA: TGCAGCGTCCTCCTAGCGGCGGGAGCCTACAATGAGCAGTTCTTC. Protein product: CSVLLAAGAYNEQFF.